This TCR beta chain comes out of a study of cytomegalovirus exposure and HLA in healthy donors. Study-wide results and limits: Most observed TCR sequences were rare, whereas some public TCRs were detected in many donors.

Of note for this clone: Its target is unknown.

PCR amplification relied on 60 Vbeta primers (plus 13 Jbeta primers). Using immunoSEQ multiplex PCR, the repertoire was profiled, and TCRdb retains in-frame clones only, with some absent. The table has some 150,000 clones, 65% to 75% seen once. The sequence was obtained from a human donor in good health. Sequenced input: PBMCs.

The CDR3 loop reads CASRAGTGYNQPQHF. CDR3 coding DNA: TGTGCCAGCAGGGCAGGGACAGGGTACAATCAGCCCCAGCATTTT. This chain joins TRBV6-5 and TRBJ1-5, with 9 positions matching TRBD1. V lost 6 bases to trimming and J lost 3 bases; unmatched junction nucleotides: 6. The CDR3 runs to 15 residues. Looked up from germline, CDR1 is MNHEY and CDR2 is SVGAGI.